These T cell receptor beta chains were read from a single sample in a study of blood T cells in healthy people across ages. TCRdb re-called the 5' RACE reads through MiXCR, storing one row per CDR3 protein. In the table there are about 1.5 million distinct CDR3 sequences, approximately 42% of which are singletons. The sample consisted of blood. The receptors were sampled from a woman between 18 and 29 years old in good health. Each CDR3 is given with its conserved first and last residue. D genes are given only for firm matches. A clone size is listed for some rows: how often the clone was seen (once, few, many), or a class if it is expanded.

NA TRBJ2-4 TRBV25-1 TRBD1 CASSEMGTGRAKNIQYF TGTGCCAGCAGTGAAATGGGGACAGGGAGGGCCAAAAACATTCAGTACTTC
NA TRBJ2-1 TRBV20-1 NA CSARDRLAPQSSYNEQFF TGCAGTGCTAGAGATCGGCTAGCGCCCCAGAGCTCCTACAATGAGCAGTTCTTC
NA TRBJ2-3 TRBV5-5 TRBD2 CASSLAMLAETDTQYF TGTGCCAGCAGCTTGGCCATGCTAGCGGAGACAGATACGCAGTATTTT
NA TRBJ1-5 TRBV4-2 NA CASSQDQGPGNQPQHF TGTGCCAGCAGCCAAGACCAGGGGCCGGGCAATCAGCCCCAGCATTTT
few TRBJ1-4 TRBV7-2 NA CASSEGGAEKLFF TGTGCCAGCAGTGAGGGGGGCGCTGAAAAACTGTTTTTT
NA TRBJ1-6 TRBV6-6 NA CASSPPGQFPNSPLHF TGTGCCAGCTCCCCCCCCGGACAGTTCCCAAATTCACCCCTCCACTTT
few TRBJ2-5 TRBV24-1 NA CATSESSGSGTQYF TGTGCCACCAGTGAATCTTCGGGGTCGGGGACCCAGTACTTC
NA TRBJ2-7 TRBV5-1 TRBD2 CASSFSGTSGYEQYF TGCGCCAGCAGCTTCTCCGGGACTAGCGGCTACGAGCAGTACTTC
NA TRBJ1-1 TRBV28 TRBD1 CASRQTGIGLEAFF TGTGCCAGCAGACAGACAGGGATCGGATTAGAAGCTTTCTTT
NA TRBJ1-2 TRBV2 NA CASSEGEDYGYTF TGTGCCAGCAGTGAAGGGGAGGACTATGGCTACACCTTC
NA TRBJ2-3 TRBV15 TRBD1 CATSLRTGRVPDTQYF TGTGCCACCAGCCTACGGACAGGGAGAGTGCCAGATACGCAGTATTTT
NA TRBJ1-6 TRBV6-5 NA CASSLQRYNSPLHF TGTGCCAGCAGTTTACAGCGTTATAATTCACCCCTCCACTTT
NA TRBJ1-2 TRBV29-1 NA CSVGDLRDYGYTF TGCAGCGTTGGGGACCTTAGGGACTATGGCTACACCTTC
few TRBJ2-5 TRBV6-2/TRBV6-3 NA CASSLNLETQYF TGTGCCAGCAGTTTGAATTTAGAGACCCAGTACTTC
many TRBJ2-1 TRBV11-1 NA CASSPQNYEQFF TGTGCCAGCAGCCCTCAAAACTATGAGCAGTTCTTC
few TRBJ2-7 TRBV6-5 NA CASSYSHGRAYEQYF TGTGCCAGCAGTTACTCCCATGGGCGGGCCTACGAGCAGTACTTC
NA TRBJ2-3 TRBV29-1 NA CSVKVGDPRTDTQYF TGCAGCGTTAAGGTGGGGGACCCCCGCACAGATACGCAGTATTTT
NA TRBJ1-1 TRBV6-1 NA CASSEDRAMNTEAFF TGTGCCAGCAGTGAAGACAGGGCGATGAACACTGAAGCTTTCTTT
NA TRBJ2-5 TRBV20-1 TRBD1 CSARLPGQGHEQYF TGCAGTGCTAGACTTCCGGGACAGGGGCATGAGCAGTACTTC
NA TRBJ1-1 TRBV6-2/TRBV6-3 TRBD1 CASGRTLTGLGTEAFF TGTGCCAGCGGAAGAACTTTGACAGGGCTAGGCACTGAAGCTTTCTTT
few TRBJ1-2 TRBV5-1 NA CASSLGRIYTF TGCGCCAGCAGCTTGGGACGGATCTACACCTTC
NA TRBJ1-2 TRBV7-9 NA CASSLAAGADYGYTF TGTGCCAGCAGCTTAGCAGCGGGGGCTGACTATGGCTACACCTTC
NA TRBJ2-5 TRBV7-2 NA CASSTQSKETQYF TGTGCCAGCAGCACACAGTCTAAAGAGACCCAGTACTTC
few TRBJ1-2 TRBV29-1 TRBD1 CSVELGTATLTF TGCAGCGTTGAACTTGGGACAGCTACCCTCACCTTC
NA TRBJ2-1 TRBV19 NA CASSILATENEQFF TGTGCCAGTAGTATACTAGCAACCGAGAATGAGCAGTTCTTC
few TRBJ1-1 TRBV6-1 NA CASSSMKGGKTEAFF TGTGCCAGCAGCTCAATGAAGGGGGGGAAAACTGAAGCTTTCTTT
few TRBJ2-5 TRBV12-3/TRBV12-4 NA CASRSRDTLAETQYF TGTGCCAGCAGATCCCGGGACACCCTCGCAGAGACCCAGTACTTC
few TRBJ2-7 TRBV7-9 NA CASSLDVFYEQYF TGTGCCAGCAGCCTCGACGTGTTCTACGAGCAGTACTTC
NA TRBJ2-7 TRBV20-1 NA CSARMVRGAWEQYF TGCAGTGCTAGAATGGTTCGGGGGGCGTGGGAGCAGTACTTC
many TRBJ2-7 TRBV12-3/TRBV12-4 TRBD2 CASSPSGGVHEQYF TGTGCCAGCAGTCCTTCGGGGGGTGTCCACGAGCAGTACTTC
NA TRBJ1-1 TRBV4-3 TRBD1 CASSQVGQGLSVTEAFF TGCGCCAGCAGCCAAGTGGGACAGGGACTAAGCGTCACTGAAGCTTTCTTT
NA TRBJ1-1 TRBV5-1 NA CASSFPGSPEAFF TGCGCCAGCAGCTTTCCAGGTAGCCCTGAAGCTTTCTTT
few TRBJ2-7 TRBV29-1 TRBD2 CSAIEGLAGADEQYF TGCAGCGCCATCGAGGGGCTAGCGGGTGCAGACGAGCAGTACTTC
few TRBJ2-3 TRBV9 TRBD2 CASSGLAGVADTQYF TGTGCCAGCAGCGGTCTAGCGGGAGTGGCAGATACGCAGTATTTT
few TRBJ2-7 TRBV10-3 NA CAISEVRTVEQYF TGTGCCATCAGTGAGGTCAGGACCGTCGAGCAGTACTTC
NA TRBJ2-3 TRBV10-3 TRBD2 CAISERLAGYTDTQYF TGTGCCATCAGTGAAAGACTAGCGGGATACACAGATACGCAGTATTTT
few TRBJ1-2 TRBV25-1 NA CASSAGPVSYGYTF TGTGCCAGCAGTGCCGGGCCAGTTAGCTATGGCTACACCTTC
NA TRBJ1-2 TRBV4-3 TRBD1 CASSQDAIVGTGYSHQLYGYTF TGCGCCAGCAGCCAAGATGCGATCGTGGGGACAGGGTATTCCCACCAACTATATGGCTACACCTTC
NA TRBJ1-5 TRBV6-4 TRBD1 CAGEQGESQPQHF TGTGCCGGGGAACAGGGGGAGAGTCAGCCCCAGCATTTT
NA TRBJ1-6 TRBV4-1 NA CASSQDSGSSLHF TGCGCCAGCAGCCAAGACTCCGGATCTTCCCTCCACTTT
few TRBJ1-1 TRBV4-3 TRBD1 CASSHDLQGGEAFF TGCGCCAGCAGCCATGACTTACAGGGGGGTGAAGCTTTCTTT
NA TRBJ2-1 TRBV12-3/TRBV12-4 NA CASSLAPHYNEQFF TGTGCCAGCAGTCTAGCCCCTCACTACAATGAGCAGTTCTTC
NA TRBJ2-7 TRBV4-1 NA CANSLGPQAYEQYF TGCGCCAACAGCCTAGGACCGCAGGCCTACGAGCAGTACTTC
NA TRBJ2-7 TRBV29-1 TRBD2 CSVEGGDPGLAARGSYEQYF TGCAGCGTTGAAGGGGGGGACCCGGGACTAGCGGCCAGAGGATCCTACGAGCAGTACTTC
NA TRBJ2-7 TRBV27 NA CASSLHGQYF TGTGCCAGCAGTTTACACGGGCAGTACTTC
NA TRBJ2-7 TRBV5-1 NA CASSFQAAYNEQYF TGCGCCAGCAGCTTTCAGGCAGCCTACAATGAGCAGTACTTC
NA TRBJ1-4 TRBV19 NA CASTGLNEKLFF TGTGCCAGTACAGGACTTAATGAAAAACTGTTTTTT
few TRBJ2-3 TRBV20-1 NA CSARGYKTDTDTQYF TGCAGTGCTAGAGGATACAAGACCGACACAGATACGCAGTATTTT
NA TRBJ2-5 TRBV11-2 NA CASSPLFGTEETQYF TGTGCCAGCAGCCCGCTATTTGGGACGGAGGAGACCCAGTACTTC
NA TRBJ1-4 TRBV28 NA CASSADRPSYSTNEKLFF TGTGCCAGCAGTGCGGACCGACCTTCATATTCAACTAATGAAAAACTGTTTTTT
NA TRBJ1-1 TRBV6-2/TRBV6-3 TRBD1 CASSLTGGRGTEAFF TGTGCCAGCAGTTTAACAGGGGGCAGAGGGACTGAAGCTTTCTTT
few TRBJ2-2 TRBV5-1 TRBD2 CASTGLVSTGELFF TGCGCCAGCACGGGACTAGTCTCTACCGGGGAGCTGTTTTTT
NA TRBJ2-5 TRBV12-3/TRBV12-4 NA CASSLRETETQYF TGTGCCAGCAGTTTAAGGGAGACAGAGACCCAGTACTTC
once TRBJ2-1 TRBV4-3 NA CASSQEAATEQFF TGCGCCAGCAGCCAAGAAGCAGCGACCGAGCAGTTCTTC